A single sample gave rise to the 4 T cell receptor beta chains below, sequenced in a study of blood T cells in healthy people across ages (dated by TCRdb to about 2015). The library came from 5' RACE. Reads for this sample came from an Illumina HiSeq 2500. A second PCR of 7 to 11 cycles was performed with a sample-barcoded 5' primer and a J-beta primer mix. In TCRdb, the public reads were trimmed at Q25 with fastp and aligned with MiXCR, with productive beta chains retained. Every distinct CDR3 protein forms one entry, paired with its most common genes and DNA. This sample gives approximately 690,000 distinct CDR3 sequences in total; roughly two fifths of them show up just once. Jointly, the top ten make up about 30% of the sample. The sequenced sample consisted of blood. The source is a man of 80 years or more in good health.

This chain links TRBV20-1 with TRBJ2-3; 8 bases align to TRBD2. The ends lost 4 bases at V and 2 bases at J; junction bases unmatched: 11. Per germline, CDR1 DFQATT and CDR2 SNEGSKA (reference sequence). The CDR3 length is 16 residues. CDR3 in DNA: TGCAGTGCTACCGTCCTAGCGGGTGCTTCCACAGATACGCAGTATTTT. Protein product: CSATVLAGASTDTQYF.

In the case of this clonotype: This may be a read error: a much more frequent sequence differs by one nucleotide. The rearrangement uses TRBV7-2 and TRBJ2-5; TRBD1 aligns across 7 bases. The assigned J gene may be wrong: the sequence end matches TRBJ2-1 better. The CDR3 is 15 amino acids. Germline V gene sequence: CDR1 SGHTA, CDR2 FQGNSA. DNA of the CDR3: TGTGCCAGCAGCTTAGGACAGGGAGCCCAAGAGACCCAGTTCTTC. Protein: CASSLGQGAQETQFF.

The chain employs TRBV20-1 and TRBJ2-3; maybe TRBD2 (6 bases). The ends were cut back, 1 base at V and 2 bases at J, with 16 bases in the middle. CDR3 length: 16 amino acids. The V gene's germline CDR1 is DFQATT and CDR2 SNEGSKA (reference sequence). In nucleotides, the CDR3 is TGCAGTGCTAGAGGGGGTCGGGACTCATTCACAGATACGCAGTATTTT. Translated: CSARGGRDSFTDTQYF.

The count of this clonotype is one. CDR3 nucleotides: TGTGCCAGCAGGTTACCACACACTGAAGCTTTCTTT. Translated, it gives CASRLPHTEAFF. The rearrangement uses TRBV28 and TRBJ1-1; D gene unclear. CDR1 is MDHEN, CDR2 SYDVKM, per germline. There are 12 residues in the CDR3. Trimming left V 6 bases short and J 3 bases short, with 8 bases between. The variable domain in full, with the rest retrieved from reference TRBV28 and TRBJ1-1, is DVKVTQSSRYLVKRTGEKVFLECVQDMDHENMFWYRQDPGLGLRLIYFSYDVKMKEKGDIPEGYSVSREKKERFSLILESASTNQTSMYLCASRLPHTEAFFGQGTRLTVV.